The 4 T cell receptor beta chains in this list originate from one sample, sequenced in a study of shared clonotypes between healthy human individuals. This table comes from immunoSEQ multiplex PCR, and its TCRdb copy is limited to in-frame clones, with some not included. The repertoire consists of 640,000 or so clones, with about 78% occurring once and the leading ten covering around 2%. The source material was memory CD4+ T cells sorted from blood. As to subset: CD45RA-negative fraction. These TCRs come from a woman aged 25 to 39 in good health.

To note about this clone: Other DNA sequences within the sample encode an identical CDR3. This chain joins TRBV30 and TRBJ1-5, with 8 bases fitting TRBD1. V was clipped by 2 bases and J by 5 bases; unmatched bases: 2. Per the germline V gene, CDR1 is GTSNPN and CDR2 is SVGIG (reference sequence). This CDR3 region has 13 residues. The CDR3 here is CAWSTGGDQPQHF. The CDR3 coding sequence is TGTGCCTGGAGTACAGGGGGGGATCAGCCCCAGCATTTT.

V is TRBV28 and J is TRBJ2-7, with D hard to call. V lost 2 bases and J lost 3, with 11 bases in between. The CDR3 has 14 residues. Germline lookup yields CDR1 MDHEN and CDR2 SYDVKM. The CDR3 DNA reads TGTGCCAGCAGTTTAGAAAGGTTCAGCTACGAGCAGTACTTC. Encoded protein: CASSLERFSYEQYF.

V is TRBV5-5 and J is TRBJ2-7, with D perhaps matching TRBD2 (5 bases). The CDR3 runs to 16 residues. Germline loops: CDR1 SGHKS, CDR2 YYEKEE (reference sequence). Trimming cost V 0 bases and J 2 bases, with 15 bases left between them. The CDR3 sequence: CASSLGYFAGTYEQYF. The CDR3 DNA reads as TGTGCCAGCAGCTTGGGATATTTTGCGGGTACCTACGAGCAGTACTTC.

The chain is built from TRBV11-2 and TRBJ2-2, with D tentatively TRBD2 (5 bases). Germline V lookup: CDR1 SGHAT, CDR2 FQNNGV. The CDR3 is made up of 14 amino acids. Between the trimmed V and J ends, which lost 5 bases and 0 bases, there was a span of 7 bases. In DNA form, the CDR3 reads TGTGCCAGCAGCACGGGGTCGAACACCGGGGAGCTGTTTTTT. It is translated as CASSTGSNTGELFF. The full variable domain, completed using reference TRBV11-2 and TRBJ2-2, is EAGVAQSPRYKIIEKRQSVAFWCNPISGHATLYWYQQILGQGPKLLIQFQNNGVVDDSQLPKDRFSAERLKGVDSTLKIQPAKLEDSAVYLCASSTGSNTGELFFGEGSRLTVL.